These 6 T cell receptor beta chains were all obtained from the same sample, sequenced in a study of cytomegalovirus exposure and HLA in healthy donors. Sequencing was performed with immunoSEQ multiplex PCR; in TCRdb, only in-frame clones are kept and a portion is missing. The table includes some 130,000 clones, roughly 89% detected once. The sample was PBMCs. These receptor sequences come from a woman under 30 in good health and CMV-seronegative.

CDR3 DNA: TGTGCCAGCGGGAACGGACTAGCGGGGGAATACAATGAGCAGTTCTTC. Amino acids: CASGNGLAGEYNEQFF. This chain joins TRBV7-9 and TRBJ2-1, with 13 bases matching TRBD2. The V segment lost 8 bases and the J segment 4 bases; nucleotides outside the gene matches: 8. The CDR3 is 16 residues long. CDR1 and CDR2 (germline): SEHNR, FQNEAQ (reference sequence).

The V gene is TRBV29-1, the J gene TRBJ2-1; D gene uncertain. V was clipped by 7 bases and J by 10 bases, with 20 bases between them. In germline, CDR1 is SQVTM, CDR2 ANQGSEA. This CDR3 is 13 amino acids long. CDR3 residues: CSAPGPTTMEQFF. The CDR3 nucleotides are TGCAGCGCCCCGGGTCCAACTACAATGGAGCAGTTCTTC.

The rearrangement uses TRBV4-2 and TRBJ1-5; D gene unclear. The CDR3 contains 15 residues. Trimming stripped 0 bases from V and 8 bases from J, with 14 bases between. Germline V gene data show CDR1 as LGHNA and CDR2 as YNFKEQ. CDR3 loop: CASSQEDTRLEPQHF. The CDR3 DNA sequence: TGTGCCAGCAGCCAAGAAGACACCAGGTTAGAGCCCCAGCATTTT.

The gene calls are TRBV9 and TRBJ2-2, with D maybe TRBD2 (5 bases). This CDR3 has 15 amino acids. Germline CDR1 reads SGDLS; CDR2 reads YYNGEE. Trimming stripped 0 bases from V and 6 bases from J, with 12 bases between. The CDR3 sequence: CASSVAHRGSGELFF. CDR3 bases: TGTGCCAGCAGCGTAGCTCATAGAGGGTCCGGGGAGCTGTTTTTT. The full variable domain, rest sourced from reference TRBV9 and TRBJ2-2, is DSGVTQTPKHLITATGQRVTLRCSPRSGDLSVYWYQQSLDQGLQFLIQYYNGEERAKGNILERFSAQQFPDLHSELNLSSLELGDSALYFCASSVAHRGSGELFFGEGSRLTVL.

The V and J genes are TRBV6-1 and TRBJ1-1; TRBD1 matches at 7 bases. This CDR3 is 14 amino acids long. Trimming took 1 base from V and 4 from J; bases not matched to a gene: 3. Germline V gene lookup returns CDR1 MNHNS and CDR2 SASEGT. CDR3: CASSEVDRVTEAFF. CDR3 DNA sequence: TGTGCCAGCAGTGAAGTTGACAGGGTCACTGAAGCTTTCTTT.

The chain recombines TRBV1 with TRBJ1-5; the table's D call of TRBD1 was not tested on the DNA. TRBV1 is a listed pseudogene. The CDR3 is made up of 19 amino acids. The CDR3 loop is CTSSQARQGGDRFNQPQHF. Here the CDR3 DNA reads TGCACCAGCAGCCAAGCCAGACAAGGCGGCGACAGGTTCAATCAGCCCCAGCATTTT.